This TCR beta chain was sequenced in a study of blood T cell repertoires in COVID-19. The assay was immunoSEQ multiplex PCR, and TCRdb's table has in-frame clones only and misses some. The data show 90,000 to 120,000 clones, 85% to 95% seen once. This clone occurred once. This clonotype was sampled from a woman aged 25 to 39 with acute or convalescent COVID-19. The specimen was peripheral blood.

CDR3 sequence: CASSGGASYTQYF. The CDR3 DNA follows: TGTGCCAGTAGCGGGGGGGCCTCATATACGCAGTATTTT. This chain uses TRBV19 with TRBJ2-3; 8 bases fit TRBD2. The CDR3 runs 13 residues. V shed 6 bases and J 7 bases; nucleotides not matched to a gene: 6. CDR1 LNHDA and CDR2 SQIVND come from the germline V gene (reference sequence).